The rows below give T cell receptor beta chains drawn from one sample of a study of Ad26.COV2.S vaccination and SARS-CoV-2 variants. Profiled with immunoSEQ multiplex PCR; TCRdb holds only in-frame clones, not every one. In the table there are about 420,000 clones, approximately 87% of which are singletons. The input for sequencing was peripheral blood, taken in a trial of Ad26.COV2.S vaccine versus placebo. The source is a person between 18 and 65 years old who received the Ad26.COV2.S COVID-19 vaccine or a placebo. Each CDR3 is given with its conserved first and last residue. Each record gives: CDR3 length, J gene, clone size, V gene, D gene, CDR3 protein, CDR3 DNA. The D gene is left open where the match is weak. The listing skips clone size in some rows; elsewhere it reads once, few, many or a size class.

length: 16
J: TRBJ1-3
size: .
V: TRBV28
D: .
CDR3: CASSFPGELSGNTIYF
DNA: TGTGCCAGCAGTTTCCCAGGGGAACTCTCTGGAAACACCATATATTTT

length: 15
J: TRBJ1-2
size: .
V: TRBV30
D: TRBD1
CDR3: CAWRADRGMDYGYTF
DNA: TGTGCCTGGAGAGCAGACAGGGGAATGGACTATGGCTACACCTTC

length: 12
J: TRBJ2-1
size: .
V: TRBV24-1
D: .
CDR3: CATSGPGDEQFF
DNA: TGTGCCACCAGTGGCCCTGGCGATGAGCAGTTCTTC

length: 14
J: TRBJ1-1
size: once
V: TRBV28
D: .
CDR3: CASSFPPLNTEAFF
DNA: TGTGCCAGCAGTTTCCCACCCCTGAACACTGAAGCTTTCTTT

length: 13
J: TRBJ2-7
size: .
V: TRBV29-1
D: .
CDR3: CSVVQGTPYEQYF
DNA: TGCAGCGTTGTTCAGGGGACCCCCTACGAGCAGTACTTC

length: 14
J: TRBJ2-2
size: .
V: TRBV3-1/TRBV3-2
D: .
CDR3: CASSPTGNTGELFF
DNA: TGTGCCAGCAGTCCTACAGGGAACACCGGGGAGCTGTTTTTT

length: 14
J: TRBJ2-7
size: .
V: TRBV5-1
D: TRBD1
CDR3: CASSNDRGAYEQYF
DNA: TGCGCCAGCAGCAACGACAGGGGGGCCTACGAGCAGTACTTC

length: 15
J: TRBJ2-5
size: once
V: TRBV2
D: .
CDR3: CASSVLRGTGETQYF
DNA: TGTGCCAGCAGTGTACTCAGAGGGACCGGGGAGACCCAGTACTTC

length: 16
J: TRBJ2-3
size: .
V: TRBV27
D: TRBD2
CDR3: CASSLLAGGQKDTQYF
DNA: TGTGCCAGCAGTCTACTAGCGGGGGGGCAGAAAGATACGCAGTATTTT

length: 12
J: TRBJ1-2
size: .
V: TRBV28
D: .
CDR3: CASRPQDYGYTF
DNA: TGTGCCAGCAGACCACAGGATTATGGCTACACCTTC

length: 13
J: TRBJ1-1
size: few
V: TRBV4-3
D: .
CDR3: CASSPGWVVGAFF
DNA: TGCGCCAGCAGCCCTGGCTGGGTTGTAGGAGCTTTCTTT

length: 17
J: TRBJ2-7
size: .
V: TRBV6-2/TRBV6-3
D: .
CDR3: CASSYEAGENVPYEQYF
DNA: TGTGCCAGCAGTTACGAGGCAGGGGAGAACGTTCCCTACGAGCAGTACTTC

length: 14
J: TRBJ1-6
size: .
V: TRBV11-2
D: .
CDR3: CASSPNAGGTPLHF
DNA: TGTGCCAGCAGTCCCAATGCTGGAGGGACACCCCTCCACTTT

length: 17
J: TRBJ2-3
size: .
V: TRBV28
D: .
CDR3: CASSLTQVGVRGDTQYF
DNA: TGTGCCAGCAGTCTCACGCAGGTGGGGGTTCGGGGAGATACGCAGTATTTT

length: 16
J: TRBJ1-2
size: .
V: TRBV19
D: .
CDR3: CASSDTGGRGNYGYTF
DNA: TGTGCCAGTAGTGACACAGGTGGCCGGGGGAATTATGGCTACACCTTC

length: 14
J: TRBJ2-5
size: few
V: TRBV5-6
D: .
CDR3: CASSLVPGAETQYF
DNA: TGTGCCAGCAGCTTGGTGCCAGGGGCAGAGACCCAGTACTTC

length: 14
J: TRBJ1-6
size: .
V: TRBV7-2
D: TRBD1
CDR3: CASTLDRVNSPLHF
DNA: TGTGCCAGCACCCTCGACAGGGTTAATTCACCCCTCCACTTT

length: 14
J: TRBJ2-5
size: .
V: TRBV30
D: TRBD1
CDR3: CAWSLTGWGETQYF
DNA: TGTGCCTGGAGTTTGACAGGGTGGGGAGAGACCCAGTACTTC